What follows describes a single T cell receptor beta chain. Its antigen is still unknown. The entry originates in a study of T cell responses to AZD1222 COVID-19 vaccine. Study-wide background: Second-dose groups at about 4 or about 12 weeks were pooled.

Points from the study as a whole: Across spike, vaccine-associated CD4 TCRs were found, dominant at 160-218 and 743-854. Donors skewed white British and female; clonal diversity was possibly underestimated. The peak T cell response came first, and repertoires were sampled only after it.

Sequenced by immunoSEQ multiplex PCR; TCRdb stores in-frame clones only, minus some. Of under 150,000 clones in the sample, 85% to 95% were seen once. The V and J ends lost 0 bases and 4 bases respectively, with 4 bases between them. This CDR3 comprises 13 residues. Germline V gene lookup returns CDR1 LGHDT and CDR2 YNNKEL (reference sequence). This clonotype was obtained from an adult in good health. The chain is built from TRBV3-1 (or the pseudogene TRBV3-2) and TRBJ1-3, with D unclear. This specimen was peripheral blood, taken on day 0 of AZD1222 vaccination. The CDR3 coding sequence is TGTGCCAGCAGCCAAGACTTGGGAAACACCATATATTTT. Translated, it gives CASSQDLGNTIYF.